These 29 T cell receptor beta chains were all obtained from the same sample, sequenced in a study of blood T cell repertoires in COVID-19. Repertoires were generated with immunoSEQ multiplex PCR, while TCRdb's copy carries only in-frame clones and drops some. The data contain some 320,000 clones, 85% to 90% of them singletons. The specimen sequenced was PBMCs or T cells enriched from blood (not recorded which). The source of these receptors is a woman between 45 and 60 years old who had been exposed to COVID-19.

V usage is TRBV5-4 and J usage is TRBJ1-1; D uncertain. CDR3 size: 14 residues. Trimming cost V 0 bases and J 1 base, with 7 bases left between them. Germline CDR1 reads SGHNT; CDR2 reads YYREEE (reference sequence). This CDR3 is CASSLELGNTEAFF. The CDR3 nucleotides read TGTGCCAGCAGCTTGGAGCTTGGGAACACTGAAGCTTTCTTT.

V gene TRBV7-9 combines with J gene TRBJ2-1, with 10 bases that match TRBD2. CDR1 and CDR2 from the germline V gene are SEHNR and FQNEAQ (reference sequence). Unmatched junction bases numbered 4, after V lost 5 bases and J lost 0 bases. This CDR3 spans 16 amino acids. The CDR3 sequence: CASSKGLASSYNEQFF. The CDR3 DNA reads as TGTGCCAGCAGCAAGGGACTAGCGAGCTCCTACAATGAGCAGTTCTTC.

The chain has TRBV5-1 and TRBJ1-1; D may be TRBD1 (5 bases). Trimming left V 5 bases short and J 0 bases short, with 14 bases between. Germline CDR1 reads SGHRS; CDR2 reads YFSETQ. This CDR3 has 15 residues. The CDR3 loop reads CASSFGGAMNTEAFF. The CDR3, as DNA: TGCGCCAGCAGTTTCGGAGGGGCCATGAACACTGAAGCTTTCTTT. Based on the CDR3 plus reference TRBV5-1 and TRBJ1-1, the full variable domain is KAGVTQTPRYLIKTRGQQVTLSCSPISGHRSVSWYQQTPGQGLQFLFEYFSETQRNKGNFPGRFSGRQFSNSRSEMNVSTLELGDSALYLCASSFGGAMNTEAFFGQGTRLTVV.

The chain's CDR3 is CAISGLGNYNEQFF. CDR3 in DNA: TGTGCCATCAGTGGACTAGGGAATTACAATGAGCAGTTCTTC. This chain connects TRBV10-3 to TRBJ2-1, with a weak D call TRBD2 (6 bases). The V gene lost 4 bases and the J gene lost 4 bases, with 11 bases spanning the gap. CDR3 size: 14 residues. Germline V gene lookup returns CDR1 ENHRY and CDR2 SYGVKD.

This clone is a singleton in its sample. The J gene is TRBJ1-4, the V gene TRBV5-5, with a weak D call TRBD1 (5 bases). The CDR3 runs to 15 residues. In germline, CDR1 is SGHKS, CDR2 YYEKEE (reference sequence). Trimming removed 0 bases from V and 4 bases from J, with 10 bases in between. The CDR3, as DNA: TGTGCCAGCAGCTTGGTAGGGGTTGTTAATGAAAAACTGTTTTTT. Translated: CASSLVGVVNEKLFF.

The genes are TRBV19 and TRBJ1-5; maybe TRBD1 (5 bases). The germline V gene encodes CDR1 LNHDA and CDR2 SQIVND (reference sequence). Trimming stripped 4 bases from V and 4 bases from J, with 14 bases between. The CDR3 is 15 amino acids. CDR3 nucleotides: TGTGCCAGTAGTAATCTCCAGGGTTCAAATCAGCCCCAGCATTTT. Protein sequence: CASSNLQGSNQPQHF.

The CDR3 bases are TGTGCCAGCAGCCCTGGAGCCTACGAGCAGTACTTC. It specifies CASSPGAYEQYF. The chain uses TRBV4-2 and TRBJ2-7; no clear D gene. CDR3 length: 12 amino acids. V lost 4 bases and J 2 bases, leaving 6 bases between the germline ends. Germline-derived CDR1 and CDR2 are LGHNA and YNFKEQ.

This chain links TRBV20-1 with TRBJ1-6, with 7 positions matching TRBD1. Germline trimming cut 3 bases from V and 7 bases from J; bases unmatched to any gene: 9. Germline V gives CDR1 DFQATT, CDR2 SNEGSKA (reference sequence). The CDR3 contains 15 residues. CDR3 sequence: CSASLQGKVNSPLHF. Here the CDR3 DNA reads TGCAGTGCTAGTTTACAGGGGAAAGTGAATTCACCCCTCCACTTT.

Concerning this clone itself: The sample carries other DNA sequences with the same CDR3. The rearrangement joins TRBV18 to TRBJ2-7; 7 positions match TRBD1. Germline V gene lookup returns CDR1 KGHSH and CDR2 LQKENI. V trimming: 6 bases; J trimming: 1 base; junction bases outside the gene matches: 3. The CDR3 totals 13 residues. CDR3: CASSPGQSYEQYF. The CDR3 bases are TGTGCCAGCTCCCCGGGACAGTCCTACGAGCAGTACTTC.

The V call is TRBV5-4, the J call TRBJ2-3, with TRBD2 as a possible D gene (5 bases). Deletions cut 4 bases from V and 4 bases from J, with 19 bases between. The CDR3 covers 16 residues. Per the germline V gene, CDR1 is SGHNT and CDR2 is YYREEE (reference sequence). DNA of the CDR3: TGTGCCAGCAGCCCGAAGGACTGGGTGGCCCCAGATACGCAGTATTTT. It encodes CASSPKDWVAPDTQYF.

This clone was observed once. This chain uses TRBV12-3 or TRBV12-4 with TRBJ1-1; no definite D call. This CDR3 has 12 amino acids. The V end was cut by 8 bases, the J end by 1 base, with 8 bases between. CDR3 coding DNA: TGTGCCAGCCAGATTTCGAACACTGAAGCTTTCTTT. Protein product: CASQISNTEAFF.

This clone has just one count. The rearrangement links TRBV5-1 to TRBJ1-5; a weak D match, TRBD1 (6 bases). Germline CDR1 and CDR2: SGHRS and YFSETQ. The germline V and J ends were trimmed by 4 bases and 0 bases, with 11 bases remaining between them. The CDR3 runs 15 residues. The CDR3 region is CASSEGHNSNQPQHF. As DNA, the CDR3 is TGCGCCAGCAGCGAGGGACACAATAGCAATCAGCCCCAGCATTTT.

V gene TRBV3-1 (or the pseudogene TRBV3-2) combines with J gene TRBJ1-5, with 11 bases aligning to TRBD1. CDR1 is LGHDT and CDR2 is YNNKEL in the germline V gene (reference sequence). Losses at the gene ends were 2 bases for V and 4 bases for J; bases not matched to a gene: 4. The CDR3 extends over 16 amino acids. CDR3 coding DNA: TGTGCCAGCAGCCAAACTGGGACAGGGGGAAATCAGCCCCAGCATTTT. Translated, it gives CASSQTGTGGNQPQHF.

The chain has TRBV7-9 and TRBJ1-6, with D possibly matching TRBD1 (6 bases). Germline V CDR1 and CDR2: SEHNR, FQNEAQ (reference sequence). V was trimmed by 5 bases and J by 9 bases, leaving 14 bases between them. This CDR3 is built from 14 residues. The CDR3 sequence: CASSPQGIVSPLHF. CDR3 DNA: TGTGCCAGCAGCCCGCAGGGGATCGTTTCACCCCTCCACTTT.

This rearrangement joins TRBV2 to TRBJ2-3; D unresolved. V was clipped by 4 bases and J by 0 bases, with 5 bases between them. Germline CDR1 is SNHLY and CDR2 is FYNNEI. The CDR3 is 13 residues long. CDR3 DNA sequence: TGTGCCAGCAGTGCGACTAGCACAGATACGCAGTATTTT. Its protein product is CASSATSTDTQYF.

This chain connects TRBV5-1 to TRBJ1-6; D is undetermined. This CDR3 is built from 18 residues. Germline CDR1 and CDR2: SGHRS and YFSETQ. Trimming stripped 2 bases from V and 0 bases from J, with 15 bases between. The CDR3 bases are TGCGCCAGCAGCTTAGACGGACTTCTAAGCTCCTATAATTCACCCCTCCACTTT. Its translation is CASSLDGLLSSYNSPLHF.

The chain uses TRBV28 and TRBJ2-7; a weak D match, TRBD1 (6 bases). Per the germline V gene, CDR1 is MDHEN and CDR2 is SYDVKM. This CDR3 region has 15 residues. The V gene lost 6 bases and the J gene lost 4 bases, with 19 bases spanning the gap. CDR3 in DNA: TGTGCCAGCAGCCAGGGCGCGACAGGTCTTTACGAGCAGTACTTC. Its translation is CASSQGATGLYEQYF.

This chain uses TRBV14 with TRBJ2-1; D possibly corresponds to TRBD2 (6 bases). The V gene lost 4 bases and the J gene lost 7 bases, with 14 bases spanning the gap. CDR1 is SGHDN and CDR2 is FVKESK in the germline V gene. There are 14 residues in the CDR3. The CDR3 nucleotides read TGTGCCAGCAGCCTGTACATGGCGGGGAATGAGCAGTTCTTC. Translation: CASSLYMAGNEQFF.

The chain combines TRBV7-9 with TRBJ1-6, with TRBD1 as a possible D gene (6 bases). This CDR3 is built from 15 residues. Germline V gives CDR1 SEHNR, CDR2 FQNEAQ (reference sequence). V was trimmed by 3 bases and J by 6 bases, leaving 12 bases between them. The CDR3, as DNA: TGTGCCAGCAGCTTGGCAGGGGCCCTTAATTCACCCCTCCACTTT. Translation gives CASSLAGALNSPLHF.

This chain joins TRBV2 and TRBJ1-6; TRBD1 aligns across 10 bases. The CDR3 runs to 14 residues. Germline V gives CDR1 SNHLY, CDR2 FYNNEI. The V segment lost 9 bases and the J segment 10 bases; nucleotides outside the gene matches: 9. The CDR3 nucleotides read TGTGCCAGGAATTCGGACAGGGGGAACTCACCCCTCCACTTT. Its protein product is CARNSDRGNSPLHF.

The gene calls are TRBV7-6 and TRBJ1-5, with D possibly being TRBD1 (6 bases). Germline loops: CDR1 SGHVS, CDR2 FNYEAQ. Trimming cost V 5 bases and J 0 bases, with 23 bases left between them. The CDR3 contains 19 residues. In nucleotides, the CDR3 is TGTGCCAGCAGCCCACTCCGGACAGACAGATCCTATAGCAATCAGCCCCAGCATTTT. This codes for CASSPLRTDRSYSNQPQHF. Using reference TRBV7-6 and TRBJ1-5 for the parts outside the CDR3, the full variable domain is GAGVSQSPRYKVTKRGQDVALRCDPISGHVSLYWYRQALGQGPEFLTYFNYEAQQDKSGLPNDRFSAERPEGSISTLTIQRTEQRDSAMYRCASSPLRTDRSYSNQPQHFGDGTRLSIL.

The V and J genes are TRBV3-1 (or the pseudogene TRBV3-2) and TRBJ2-3; the match to TRBD2 covers 11 bases. Germline V lookup: CDR1 LGHDT, CDR2 YNNKEL (reference sequence). The V gene end was trimmed by 3 bases and the J gene end by 1 base; junction bases not matched to a gene: 3. The CDR3 spans 16 residues. CDR3 DNA: TGTGCCAGCAGCCATAGCGGGGGGGCTGGCACAGATACGCAGTATTTT. Translation gives CASSHSGGAGTDTQYF.

As concerns this clone: This sample includes further DNA sequences coding for the same CDR3. V gene TRBV7-9 combines with J gene TRBJ1-4, with TRBD1 matching over 9 bases. Germline CDR1 reads SEHNR; CDR2 reads FQNEAQ (reference sequence). Unmatched junction bases numbered 2, after V lost 5 bases and J lost 4 bases. The CDR3 contains 14 residues. In DNA form, the CDR3 reads TGTGCCAGCAGCCGGACAGGGGATAATGAAAAACTGTTTTTT. It is translated as CASSRTGDNEKLFF.

This chain connects TRBV3-1 (or the pseudogene TRBV3-2) to TRBJ2-7; D may be TRBD2 (6 bases). V was cut by 1 base and J by 3 bases, with 7 bases left in between. The CDR3 totals 13 residues. CDR1 is LGHDT, CDR2 YNNKEL, per germline (reference sequence). CDR3 coding DNA: TGTGCCAGCAGCCAAGTCGGGGGCTACGAGCAGTACTTC. The encoded protein is CASSQVGGYEQYF.

The chain uses TRBV18 and TRBJ1-2; a weak D match, TRBD1 (6 bases). Per the germline V gene, CDR1 is KGHSH and CDR2 is LQKENI. Trimming took off 1 base at V and 6 bases at J, with 9 bases between the two ends. This CDR3 is built from 13 residues. The CDR3 region is CASSPQSGDGYTF. DNA of the CDR3: TGTGCCAGCTCACCACAGTCAGGGGATGGCTACACCTTC.

The rearrangement uses TRBV4-2 and TRBJ2-7, with 9 bases fitting TRBD2. The CDR3 extends over 15 amino acids. From germline, CDR1 is LGHNA and CDR2 YNFKEQ. Losses at the gene ends were 3 bases for V and 2 bases for J; bases not matched to a gene: 5. The DNA of the CDR3 is TGTGCCAGCAGCCAGGGGTCTAGCGGGGCCTACGAGCAGTACTTC. As protein: CASSQGSSGAYEQYF.

The chain recombines TRBV2 with TRBJ2-3; 7 positions agree with TRBD2. The CDR3 has 18 residues. V shed 0 bases, J shed 2 bases, and the junction held 11 bases outside the gene matches. The V gene's germline CDR1 is SNHLY and CDR2 FYNNEI. The CDR3 loop reads CASSEALLSSGLTDTQYF. The CDR3 nucleotides read TGTGCCAGCAGTGAAGCGCTCTTGTCTAGCGGCCTCACAGATACGCAGTATTTT.

The V call is TRBV15, the J call TRBJ1-4; D is uncertain. The germline V gene has CDR1 LNHNV and CDR2 YYDKDF (reference sequence). The CDR3 covers 15 residues. V shed 5 bases and J shed 0 bases, with 10 bases lying between them. CDR3 sequence: CATSLGLTTNEKLFF. In nucleotides, the CDR3 is TGTGCCACCAGCCTAGGACTGACAACTAATGAAAAACTGTTTTTT.

This clone was observed a few times. The rearrangement joins TRBV23-1 to TRBJ1-5, with TRBD1 matching 11 bases. TRBV23-1 is identified as an open reading frame with a role that is uncertain. Losses at the gene ends were 2 bases for V and 6 bases for J; bases not matched to a gene: 6. CDR3 length: 16 amino acids. CDR3 protein: CASSQLDRGHSQPQHF. In nucleotides, the CDR3 is TGCGCCAGCAGTCAACTGGACAGGGGGCATAGTCAGCCCCAGCATTTT.